The 31 T cell receptor beta chains below were found in one sample sequenced in a study of CD8 T cells in Susac syndrome. Random hexamers served to reverse transcribe roughly 0.5 to 1 ug RNA. TCRdb reprocessed the immunoSEQ multiplex PCR reads via MiXCR and lists one record per CDR3 protein. The sample includes about 140,000 distinct CDR3 sequences, approximately 95% of them seen just once. Sequencing was performed on CD8+ T cells from PBMCs. The receptors were sampled from a human donor with Susac syndrome.

The chain joins TRBV11-3 to TRBJ1-1; 7 nucleotides agree with TRBD1. The V gene end was trimmed by 4 bases and the J gene end by 7 bases; junction bases not matched to a gene: 3. Germline lookup yields CDR1 SGHNT and CDR2 YENEEA. There are 12 residues in the CDR3. CDR3 nucleotide sequence: TGTGCCAGCAGCTCTACAGGGGATGAAGCTTTCTTT. This gives the protein CASSSTGDEAFF.

The chain carries TRBV7-8 and TRBJ2-1; perhaps TRBD2 as D (7 bases). Trimming pared 5 bases from V and 8 bases from J, leaving 22 bases between. The CDR3 is 16 amino acids. Germline loops: CDR1 SGHVS, CDR2 FQNEAQ. The DNA for the CDR3 is TGTGCCAGCAGCCCCCCGGGGGGCGACGGGCTTTATGAGCAGTTCTTC. Translating it yields CASSPPGGDGLYEQFF.

The CDR3 spells CASSLWVASDEQFF. The CDR3 DNA follows: TGTGCCAGCAGTTTATGGGTAGCGTCCGATGAGCAGTTCTTC. J is TRBJ2-1 and V is TRBV27; D might be TRBD2 (5 bases). The ends were cut back, 1 base at V and 8 bases at J, with 12 bases in the middle. This CDR3 comprises 14 residues. Per germline, CDR1 MNHEY and CDR2 SMNVEV (reference sequence).

This chain uses TRBV6-2 or TRBV6-3 with TRBJ2-5; D is perhaps TRBD1 or TRBD2 (5 bases each). Germline V lookup: CDR1 MNHEY, CDR2 SVGEGT. The ends were cut back, 5 bases at V and 7 bases at J, with 23 bases in the middle. The CDR3 spans 16 residues. The CDR3 nucleotides read TGTGCCAGCAGTCAAAACCTCGGGGCAATGCGGTGGACCCAGTACTTC. This sequence encodes CASSQNLGAMRWTQYF.

J is TRBJ2-7 and V is TRBV12-3 or TRBV12-4; tentatively, D is TRBD1 or TRBD2 (5 bases each). The V gene lost 6 bases and the J gene lost 3 bases, with 18 bases spanning the gap. CDR3 length: 15 residues. The CDR3, as DNA: TGTGCCAGCAGGCCCGAGGGCTCGGGGCTCTACGAGCAGTACTTC. This encodes CASRPEGSGLYEQYF.

V gene TRBV27 combines with J gene TRBJ2-3; 7 nucleotides agree with TRBD2. J gave up 6 bases and V 6 bases, and 9 bases lay outside the gene matches. In germline, CDR1 is MNHEY, CDR2 SMNVEV (reference sequence). The length of the CDR3 is 14 residues. For the CDR3, the DNA is TGTGCCAGCAGCCCCGGGGGGAGAATTGATACGCAGTATTTT. Its protein is CASSPGGRIDTQYF.

The chain couples TRBV28 to TRBJ2-4; 7 bases line up with TRBD2. The CDR3 length is 15 residues. Trimming at V came to 4 bases and at J to 2 bases, leaving 5 bases not matched to a gene. Germline V CDR1 and CDR2: MDHEN, SYDVKM. This CDR3 reads CASSWEGVTKNIQYF. Here the CDR3 DNA reads TGTGCCAGCAGTTGGGAGGGAGTGACCAAAAACATTCAGTACTTC.

The J gene is TRBJ2-1, the V gene TRBV2; no definite D call. Germline V CDR1 and CDR2: SNHLY, FYNNEI. The CDR3 has 13 amino acids. V lost 6 bases to trimming and J lost 0 bases, with 6 bases between them. The CDR3 DNA is TGTGCCAGCAGGCCGGTCTCCTACAATGAGCAGTTCTTC. This sequence encodes CASRPVSYNEQFF.

The chain links TRBV3-1 to TRBJ2-5, with TRBD1 matching 7 bases. The germline V gene encodes CDR1 LGHDT and CDR2 YNNKEL (reference sequence). CDR3 length equals 18 residues. V was clipped by 1 base and J by 0 bases; unmatched bases: 11. CDR3 amino acids: CASSQGTGVSTYQETQYF. In DNA, the CDR3 is TGTGCCAGCAGCCAAGGCACAGGGGTGTCGACCTACCAAGAGACCCAGTACTTC.

This chain joins TRBV7-3 and TRBJ2-3, with a possible D match to TRBD2 (7 bases). V dropped 5 bases and J dropped 2 bases, with 14 bases sitting between them. The CDR3 runs to 15 residues. Germline CDR1 reads SGHTA; CDR2 reads FQGTGA. CDR3: CASSLGRTATDTQYF. The CDR3 DNA sequence: TGTGCCAGCAGCCTCGGGAGGACAGCCACAGATACGCAGTATTTT.

V and J are TRBV27 and TRBJ2-7; the D is unclear. CDR1 and CDR2 from the germline V gene are MNHEY and SMNVEV (reference sequence). The CDR3 contains 12 residues. V was clipped by 7 bases and J by 2 bases, with 9 bases between them. CDR3 region: CASTLRTYEQYF. The CDR3 DNA reads as TGTGCCAGCACCCTCCGCACCTACGAGCAGTACTTC.

This rearrangement joins TRBV12-5 to TRBJ1-5; 7 bases fit TRBD1. With 5 bases clipped from V and 3 bases from J, the junction kept 7 bases outside the gene matches. The germline V gene encodes CDR1 LGHNT and CDR2 FRNRAP. The CDR3 has 15 amino acids. CDR3 sequence reads: CASGIGTVFNQPQHF. For the CDR3, the DNA is TGTGCTAGTGGTATCGGGACAGTCTTCAATCAGCCCCAGCATTTT.

V gene TRBV7-9 combines with J gene TRBJ1-2; D gene uncertain. The CDR3 runs 11 residues. CDR1 is SEHNR and CDR2 is FQNEAQ in the germline V gene (reference sequence). V lost 6 bases to trimming and J lost 6 bases, with 8 bases between them. The CDR3 spells CASSSDHGYTF. The DNA of the CDR3 is TGTGCCAGCAGTTCGGATCATGGCTACACCTTC.

The chain recombines TRBV12-3 or TRBV12-4 with TRBJ2-5; D is uncertain. The length of the CDR3 is 14 residues. The V end lost 5 bases, the J end lost 0 bases, and 10 bases lay between the germline ends. The CDR3 nucleotides read TGTGCCAGCAGTACATTGGACGACCAAGAGACCCAGTACTTC. Amino acids: CASSTLDDQETQYF.

V usage is TRBV4-1 and J usage is TRBJ2-3, with 7 bases lining up with TRBD2. The CDR3 is 23 amino acids. CDR1 MGHRA and CDR2 YSYEKL come from the germline V gene. V shed 2 bases and J 0 bases; nucleotides not matched to a gene: 26. In DNA, the CDR3 is TGCGCCAGCAGCCAATTGCCCTTGGTTCTAGTCCCATTAGAGCGGGGTAGCACAGATACGCAGTATTTT. This encodes CASSQLPLVLVPLERGSTDTQYF.

The rearrangement uses TRBV11-2 and TRBJ2-1; D tentatively reads TRBD1 or TRBD2 (5 bases each). V gave up 5 bases and J gave up 9 bases, with 11 bases separating them. The V gene's germline CDR1 is SGHAT and CDR2 FQNNGV. CDR3 length: 12 residues. CDR3 sequence: CASSIGGGEQFF. The CDR3 DNA reads as TGTGCCAGCAGCATTGGGGGTGGTGAGCAGTTCTTC.

The chain combines TRBV3-1 with TRBJ2-7, with 8 bases aligning to TRBD2. The CDR3 is 16 amino acids. V trimming: 3 bases; J trimming: 4 bases; junction bases outside the gene matches: 11. Germline-derived CDR1 and CDR2 are LGHDT and YNNKEL (reference sequence). The CDR3 DNA reads TGTGCCAGCAGCCACGGGATGAGCGGGAGAAGGTACGAGCAGTACTTC. This codes for CASSHGMSGRRYEQYF.

This clonotype was found once. The J gene is TRBJ2-5, the V gene TRBV29-1, with D hard to call. V was trimmed by 5 bases and J by 0 bases, leaving 7 bases between them. The V gene's germline CDR1 is SQVTM and CDR2 ANQGSEA. This CDR3 region has 12 residues. The DNA for the CDR3 is TGCAGCGTTTCTCAGTACCAAGAGACCCAGTACTTC. It specifies CSVSQYQETQYF.

The chain uses TRBV27 and TRBJ1-1, with D perhaps TRBD1 (5 bases). CDR1 is MNHEY, CDR2 SMNVEV, per germline (reference sequence). The V and J ends lost 3 bases and 5 bases respectively, with 10 bases between them. The CDR3 extends over 13 amino acids. In nucleotides, the CDR3 is TGTGCCAGCAGTTTGTTTCCAGGGACTGAAGCTTTCTTT. Translated: CASSLFPGTEAFF.

CDR3 region: CASSGLQERTSTDTQYF. The CDR3 coding sequence is TGTGCCAGTAGTGGTCTTCAGGAGAGAACTAGCACAGATACGCAGTATTTT. The rearrangement links TRBV19 to TRBJ2-3, with D unclear. There are 17 residues in the CDR3. The germline V gene has CDR1 LNHDA and CDR2 SQIVND (reference sequence). V was pared by 5 bases and J by 0 bases, with 18 bases between.

The chain couples TRBV10-2 to TRBJ2-5, with TRBD2 matching over 7 bases. Per the germline V gene, CDR1 is WSHSY and CDR2 is SAAADI. V lost 6 bases, J lost 0 bases, and 4 bases stayed unmatched. This CDR3 region has 14 residues. CDR3 DNA: TGCGCCAGCAGAGCTAGCGGAGACCAAGAGACCCAGTACTTC. Translating it yields CASRASGDQETQYF.

The rearrangement joins TRBV6-1 to TRBJ2-7; 7 positions agree with TRBD2. From germline, CDR1 is MNHNS and CDR2 SASEGT. Losses at the gene ends were 8 bases for V and 2 bases for J; bases not matched to a gene: 12. This CDR3 comprises 15 residues. The chain's CDR3 is CASGDRAGKPYEQYF. CDR3 bases: TGTGCCAGCGGCGACAGAGCGGGAAAACCCTACGAGCAGTACTTC.

The chain combines TRBV7-9 with TRBJ1-4; no reliable D call. This CDR3 contains 13 residues. Trimming cost V 8 bases and J 4 bases, with 11 bases left between them. Germline V CDR1 and CDR2: SEHNR, FQNEAQ (reference sequence). The CDR3 protein is CASCPTSNEKLFF. In DNA form, the CDR3 reads TGTGCCAGCTGCCCAACGAGTAATGAAAAACTGTTTTTT.

The rearrangement uses TRBV6-4 and TRBJ1-2; D perhaps matches TRBD1 (6 bases). The CDR3 is made up of 14 amino acids. Looked up from germline, CDR1 is MRHNA and CDR2 is SNTAGT. Trimming left V 3 bases short and J 7 bases short, with 15 bases between. Here the CDR3 DNA reads TGTGCCAGCAGTGAAATCCCAGGGGTGGTTGGCTACACCTTC. Translated, it gives CASSEIPGVVGYTF.

J is TRBJ2-1 and V is TRBV9, with TRBD1 as a possible D gene (5 bases). Trimming pared 0 bases from V and 9 bases from J, leaving 10 bases between. The CDR3 runs 13 residues. Germline CDR1 SGDLS, CDR2 YYNGEE. The CDR3 region has the DNA TGTGCCAGCAGCGTAGGGGGCTCTGGTGAGCAGTTCTTC. It is translated as CASSVGGSGEQFF. Together with reference TRBV9 and TRBJ2-1, the CDR3 gives the full variable domain: DSGVTQTPKHLITATGQRVTLRCSPRSGDLSVYWYQQSLDQGLQFLIQYYNGEERAKGNILERFSAQQFPDLHSELNLSSLELGDSALYFCASSVGGSGEQFFGPGTRLTVL.

The V gene is TRBV28, the J gene TRBJ2-7, with TRBD1 matching over 7 bases. The ends lost 4 bases at V and 3 bases at J; junction bases unmatched: 6. The CDR3 sequence is 14 residues long. Per the germline V gene, CDR1 is MDHEN and CDR2 is SYDVKM. The DNA for the CDR3 is TGTGCCAGCAGTTCCCGACCAGGGGGCTACGAGCAGTACTTC. Its protein is CASSSRPGGYEQYF.

The chain uses TRBV7-2 and TRBJ1-5; TRBD1 matches at 7 bases. The CDR3 totals 16 residues. Trimming removed 4 bases from V and 3 bases from J; junction bases left unmatched: 9. In germline, CDR1 is SGHTA, CDR2 FQGNSA. The CDR3: CASSSQLDRYNQPQHF. The CDR3 DNA sequence: TGTGCCAGCAGCTCACAATTGGACAGGTACAATCAGCCCCAGCATTTT.

V and J are TRBV28 and TRBJ2-4; TRBD2 might be the D (6 bases). The CDR3 has 13 amino acids. Germline CDR1 reads MDHEN; CDR2 reads SYDVKM. V lost 2 bases, J lost 8 bases, and 10 bases lay in between. CDR3 nucleotides: TGTGCCAGCAGTTTAATAGGAGGGGACATTCAGTACTTC. This gives the protein CASSLIGGDIQYF.

The CDR3 loop reads CASSYQGNYGYTF. For the CDR3, the DNA is TGTGCCAGCAGTTACCAAGGGAACTATGGCTACACCTTC. V and J are TRBV6-5 and TRBJ1-2; D remains ambiguous. CDR3 length equals 13 residues. Germline assignment: CDR1 MNHEY and CDR2 SVGAGI. Trimming removed 2 bases from V and 2 bases from J, with 6 bases in between.

This chain joins TRBV14 and TRBJ2-5, with D maybe TRBD1 (6 bases). The germline V gene has CDR1 SGHDN and CDR2 FVKESK. The V end lost 1 base, the J end lost 2 bases, and 14 bases lay between the germline ends. The CDR3 loop spans 16 amino acids. As DNA, the CDR3 is TGTGCCAGCAGCCAAGTTCAGGGGTTAGATCAAGAGACCCAGTACTTC. Its protein is CASSQVQGLDQETQYF.

This chain connects TRBV29-1 to TRBJ1-2; TRBD1 matches at 7 bases. The CDR3 totals 14 residues. Germline V CDR1 and CDR2: SQVTM, ANQGSEA. V lost 0 bases, J lost 2 bases, and 3 bases stayed unmatched. This CDR3 reads CSVEDLGQNYGYTF. DNA for the CDR3: TGCAGCGTTGAAGACTTGGGACAGAACTATGGCTACACCTTC.